This entry concerns a single T cell receptor (beta chain). As yet, its antigen is unknown. The data derive from a study of breast tumors, draining lymph nodes, adjacent tissues. Study-level points and caveats: Compared with lymph nodes, tumors were less diverse; compared with nontumor tissue, more.

Breast cancer patients provided tissue from their axillary draining lymph nodes. TCRdb processed the multiplex PCR reads anew with MiXCR; each CDR3 protein has one entry. This table has roughly 260,000 distinct CDR3 sequences, 30% to 35% appearing once. Germline CDR1 MNHEY, CDR2 SVGAGI. CDR3 length equals 13 residues. V gave up 6 bases and J gave up 6 bases, with 14 bases separating them. The source is a female donor with breast cancer. Some clones in this sample may be carry-over from other donors' samples. The V gene is TRBV6-5, the J gene TRBJ1-1; a weak D match, TRBD1 (5 bases). Material: axillary lymph node tissue. CDR3 nucleotide sequence: TGTGCCAGCAGAGCCGGGGGTAGGGCTGAAGCTTTCTTT. It yields the protein CASRAGGRAEAFF.